This T cell receptor (beta chain) was obtained from a study of CD8+ T cells in alopecia areata. As for the study in general: Each day, treated patients took oral tofacitinib twice, at 5 to 10 mg per dose.

This CDR3 has 14 residues. The germline CDR1 and CDR2 sequences are MGHRA and YSYEKL. V lost 2 bases to trimming and J lost 6 bases, with 14 bases between them. After isolation, RNA underwent reverse transcription to generate cDNA as the sequencing template. Libraries were prepared by immunoSEQ multiplex PCR; TCRdb keeps only in-frame clonotypes and omits some of them. The data contain approximately 180,000 clones, about 72% of them singletons. Study findings and constraints: It was less clear whether patients shared TCRs than it was in mice, possibly because of HLA.

This clone was counted once. Antigen specificity is unknown. Different DNA sequences within this sample yield the same CDR3. This rearrangement joins TRBV4-1 to TRBJ2-7, with D maybe TRBD2 (6 bases). This receptor was taken from a human donor with alopecia areata. The specimen comprised CD8+ T cells sorted from blood, sampled at week 0. The CDR3 spells CASSQPGQGGEQYF. CDR3 sequence (DNA): TGCGCCAGCAGCCAACCGGGGCAGGGAGGCGAGCAGTACTTC.